One sample yielded the 14 T cell receptor beta chains listed below, sequenced in a study of cytomegalovirus exposure and HLA in healthy donors. The PCR employed 60 Vbeta primers together with 13 Jbeta primers. The assay was immunoSEQ multiplex PCR, and TCRdb's table has in-frame clones only and misses some. The sample contains approximately 220,000 clones, approximately 79% of which appear only once. The sequencing sample was made of PBMCs. Source of these receptors: a male donor in good health and CMV-seronegative.

The chain has TRBV27 and TRBJ2-5; D is ambiguous. The end of the DNA aligns better with TRBJ2-7, so the J call may be wrong. CDR3 length equals 13 residues. The germline V gene encodes CDR1 MNHEY and CDR2 SMNVEV (reference sequence). The CDR3 sequence is CASRRESSYEQYF. CDR3 coding DNA: TGTGCCAGCAGGCGAGAAAGCTCCTACGAGCAGTACTTC.

The V and J genes are TRBV7-6 and TRBJ2-3; 7 bases are shared with TRBD2. J lost 3 bases, V lost 7 bases, and 13 bases had no gene match. Germline values: CDR1 SGHVS, CDR2 FNYEAQ. The CDR3 runs 16 residues. The CDR3, as DNA: TGTGCCAGCACCCAGGGCGGGAGAGGTCGGACAGATACGCAGTATTTT. This codes for CASTQGGRGRTDTQYF.

The CDR3 DNA reads as TGTGCCAGCAGCTTGGGGACTGCGGGGGCCAGCACAGATACGCAGTATTTT. This translates into CASSLGTAGASTDTQYF. This chain connects TRBV7-6 to TRBJ2-3; a possible D gene is TRBD2 (7 bases). The CDR3 spans 17 residues. Trimming stripped 3 bases from V and 0 bases from J, with 16 bases between. Per the germline V gene, CDR1 is SGHVS and CDR2 is FNYEAQ.

The CDR3 spells CASSKLLDKKAYEQYF. The CDR3 DNA is TGTGCCAGCAGCAAATTACTGGACAAGAAGGCCTACGAGCAGTACTTC. This chain links TRBV21-1 with TRBJ2-7; the DNA was not used to check the table's D call, TRBD1. TRBV21-1 is tagged as a pseudogene. This CDR3 contains 16 residues.

J is TRBJ2-3 and V is TRBV4-1; 7 nucleotides line up with TRBD1. V lost 0 bases to trimming and J lost 6 bases; unmatched junction nucleotides: 0. CDR3 length: 13 amino acids. Per germline, CDR1 MGHRA and CDR2 YSYEKL. This chain's CDR3 is CASSQEQGDTQYF. Written as DNA, the CDR3 is TGCGCCAGCAGCCAAGAACAGGGGGATACGCAGTATTTT.

This clone has a handful of counts. This chain connects TRBV5-5 to TRBJ2-7; tentatively, D is TRBD2 (6 bases). V shed 0 bases and J shed 5 bases, with 12 bases lying between them. The CDR3 totals 14 residues. Germline-derived CDR1 and CDR2 are SGHKS and YYEKEE (reference sequence). This CDR3 reads CASSLEGLLDEQYF. The CDR3 nucleotides read TGTGCCAGCAGCTTGGAGGGACTCCTTGACGAGCAGTACTTC.

This clone was observed once. The genes are TRBV6-6 and TRBJ2-1; 8 bases fit TRBD1. V was clipped by 2 bases and J by 9 bases; unmatched bases: 9. Germline V CDR1 and CDR2: MNHNY, SVGAGI (reference sequence). The CDR3 is 15 amino acids. In DNA, the CDR3 is TGTGCCAGCAGTTACGGACAGGGTCCCATAGTTGAGCAGTTCTTC. Translating it yields CASSYGQGPIVEQFF.

The chain is built from TRBV5-1 and TRBJ2-5; 14 positions agree with TRBD2. The CDR3 sequence is 18 residues long. From germline, CDR1 is SGHRS and CDR2 YFSETQ. V gave up 4 bases and J gave up 5 bases; unmatched junction bases: 13. CDR3 residues: CASSLRLAGGPRRETQYF. Here the CDR3 DNA reads TGCGCCAGCAGCCTTCGACTAGCGGGAGGGCCGCGCCGGGAGACCCAGTACTTC.

There are many counts of this clone. Here the CDR3 reads CASSQDVGQGAAEAFF. The CDR3 DNA reads as TGCGCCAGCAGCCAAGATGTAGGACAGGGGGCCGCTGAAGCTTTCTTT. The chain joins TRBV4-1 to TRBJ1-1; TRBD1 matches 11 bases. The CDR3 covers 16 residues. V gave up 0 bases and J gave up 6 bases; unmatched junction bases: 6. Germline V gives CDR1 MGHRA, CDR2 YSYEKL.

This clone has just a few counts. V usage is TRBV9 and J usage is TRBJ2-7, with D possibly being TRBD2 (5 bases). Germline CDR1 and CDR2: SGDLS and YYNGEE. This CDR3 is built from 14 residues. V was trimmed by 0 bases and J by 5 bases, leaving 12 bases between them. In DNA, the CDR3 is TGTGCCAGCAGCGTAGGTGGGAGATTGGACGAGCAGTACTTC. This translates into CASSVGGRLDEQYF.

The rearrangement joins TRBV6-5 to TRBJ2-7, with D possibly being TRBD1 (6 bases). CDR1 MNHEY and CDR2 SVGAGI come from the germline V gene. The germline V and J ends were trimmed by 5 bases and 7 bases, with 12 bases remaining between them. CDR3 size: 12 residues. The CDR3 DNA follows: TGTGCCAGCAGTAAAACAGGGTGGGAGCAGTACTTC. This encodes CASSKTGWEQYF.

In its sample, this clone was seen once. CDR3 bases: TGTGCCAGCCGGCTCCAGGACACCGGGGAGCTGTTTTTT. Encoded protein: CASRLQDTGELFF. This sequence joins TRBV13 and TRBJ2-2; D gene uncertain. V shed 8 bases and J shed 3 bases, with 10 bases lying between them. This CDR3 has 13 residues. CDR1 is PRHDT, CDR2 FYEKMQ, per germline (reference sequence).

This clone has only a few counts. This chain joins TRBV4-3 and TRBJ2-1; 9 positions agree with TRBD2. The CDR3 has 14 residues. Germline values: CDR1 LGHNA, CDR2 YSLEER. The ends lost 2 bases at V and 8 bases at J; junction bases unmatched: 4. The CDR3 nucleotides read TGCGCCAGCAGCCAAATTAGCGGGAGTTATGAGCAGTTCTTC. It codes for CASSQISGSYEQFF.

The rearrangement joins TRBV28 to TRBJ1-1; D is uncertain. Trimming left V 3 bases short and J 1 base short, with 9 bases between. The CDR3 contains 14 residues. Looked up from germline, CDR1 is MDHEN and CDR2 is SYDVKM. The CDR3 sequence is CASSFGRANTEAFF. The CDR3 DNA sequence: TGTGCCAGCAGTTTCGGGAGGGCGAACACTGAAGCTTTCTTT.